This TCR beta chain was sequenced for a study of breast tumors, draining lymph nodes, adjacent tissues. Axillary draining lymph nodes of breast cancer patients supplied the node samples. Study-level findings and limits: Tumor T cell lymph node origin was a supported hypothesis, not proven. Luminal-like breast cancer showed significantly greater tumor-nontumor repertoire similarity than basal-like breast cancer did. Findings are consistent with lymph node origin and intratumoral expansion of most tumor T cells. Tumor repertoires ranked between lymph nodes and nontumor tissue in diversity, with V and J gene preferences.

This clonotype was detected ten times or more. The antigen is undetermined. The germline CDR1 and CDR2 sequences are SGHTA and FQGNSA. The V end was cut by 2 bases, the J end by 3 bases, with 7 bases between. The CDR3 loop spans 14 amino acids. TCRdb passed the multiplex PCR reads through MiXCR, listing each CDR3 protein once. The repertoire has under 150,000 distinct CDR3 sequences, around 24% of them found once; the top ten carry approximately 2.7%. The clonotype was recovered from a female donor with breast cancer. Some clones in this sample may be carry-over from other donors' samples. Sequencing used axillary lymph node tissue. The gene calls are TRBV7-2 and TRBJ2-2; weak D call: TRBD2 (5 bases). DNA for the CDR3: TGTGCCAGCAGCTTACGGCGGGACACCGGGGAGCTGTTTTTT. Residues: CASSLRRDTGELFF.